This T cell receptor (beta chain) was identified in a study of shared clonotypes between healthy human individuals. Turning to the study itself: Aged 18 to 49, the donors were a couple of women and three men.

Whole-study findings and limits: There were few donors, and this limited the genetic and exposure-history diversity represented. Clonotype sharing across donors was expected to vary with sequencing depth.

The assay was carried out at the deep level. Generated by immunoSEQ multiplex PCR, the TCRdb table keeps only in-frame clones and is missing some. This repertoire shows about half a million clones, 65% to 85% found once; its top ten account for roughly 12%. About this clone: The antigen is not known.

The sequencing input was PBMCs. This sequence originates from a middle-aged woman in good health. Some clones in this sample may be carry-over from other donors' samples.

In DNA, the CDR3 is TGCAGCGTTGATGCCGTCCCACTACTCTATGAGCAGTTCTTC. Its protein is CSVDAVPLLYEQFF. The gene calls are TRBV29-1 and TRBJ2-1; D is uncertain. The CDR3 contains 14 residues. The V gene lost 3 bases and the J gene lost 8 bases, with 17 bases spanning the gap. CDR1 SQVTM and CDR2 ANQGSEA come from the germline V gene.